One and the same sample provided the 27 T cell receptor beta chains below, sequenced in a study of radiation and T cells in renal cell carcinoma. Time point here: blood 2 weeks post-SBRT. The treatment was: 15 Gy SBRT to primary tumor, nephrectomy 4 weeks later. The protocol was immunoSEQ multiplex PCR, while the TCRdb copy is restricted to in-frame clones and leaves out a portion. This table has about 49,000 clones, around three quarters appearing once. Sequenced material: blood, taken from a patient whose treatment included radiotherapy and nephrectomy. These receptors were collected from a woman in her 70s with renal cell carcinoma.

V and J are TRBV28 and TRBJ1-1, with D unclear. V lost 3 bases to trimming and J lost 1 base, with 6 bases between them. Germline assignment: CDR1 MDHEN and CDR2 SYDVKM. This CDR3 contains 13 residues. In nucleotides, the CDR3 is TGTGCCAGCAGTTTGAGGCCGAACACTGAAGCTTTCTTT. This gives the protein CASSLRPNTEAFF.

This chain joins TRBV27 and TRBJ1-1; D ambiguous. Germline loops: CDR1 MNHEY, CDR2 SMNVEV (reference sequence). The V gene lost 5 bases and the J gene lost 1 base, with 11 bases spanning the gap. There are 14 residues in the CDR3. For the CDR3, the DNA is TGTGCCAGCAGTCCCAGGACGGCGAACACTGAAGCTTTCTTT. Translating it yields CASSPRTANTEAFF.

The chain uses TRBV6-1 and TRBJ1-5, with 7 nucleotides matching TRBD1. Germline CDR1 and CDR2: MNHNS and SASEGT. After removal of 6 bases from V and 1 base from J, the junction contained 6 bases not matched to a gene. This CDR3 has 15 residues. CDR3 DNA sequence: TGTGCCAGCAGCAAGGGGACAGCCAGCAATCAGCCCCAGCATTTT. Translation gives CASSKGTASNQPQHF.

This chain connects TRBV6-6 to TRBJ2-7; a weak D match, TRBD2 (5 bases). This CDR3 contains 11 residues. With 7 bases removed from V and 3 bases from J, the gap between germline ends came to 7 bases. The germline V gene has CDR1 MNHNY and CDR2 SVGAGI (reference sequence). The CDR3 loop reads CASNEGYEQYF. The CDR3 coding sequence is TGTGCCAGCAACGAGGGCTACGAGCAGTACTTC.

V gene TRBV7-6 combines with J gene TRBJ2-5; D may correspond to TRBD1 or TRBD2 (5 bases each). Trimming left V 3 bases short and J 1 base short, with 6 bases between. The CDR3 is 13 residues long. Germline CDR1 and CDR2: SGHVS and FNYEAQ. The CDR3 coding sequence is TGTGCCAGCAGCTTTGGGACCCAAGAGACCCAGTACTTC. Translated: CASSFGTQETQYF.

The rearrangement uses TRBV7-2 and TRBJ2-3, with TRBD2 identical over 8 bases. Germline-derived CDR1 and CDR2 are SGHTA and FQGNSA. The length of the CDR3 is 15 residues. Germline trimming cut 5 bases from V and 4 bases from J; bases unmatched to any gene: 8. CDR3 sequence reads: CASSERPGRADTQYF. The CDR3 bases are TGTGCCAGCAGCGAGCGCCCCGGGAGGGCAGATACGCAGTATTTT.

The rearrangement uses TRBV11-2 and TRBJ1-1; perhaps TRBD1 as D (5 bases). Germline CDR1 SGHAT, CDR2 FQNNGV. This CDR3 comprises 15 residues. V lost 5 bases, J lost 2 bases, and 15 bases lay in between. CDR3 in amino acids: CASSTHKGPNTEAFF. CDR3 nucleotide sequence: TGTGCCAGCAGCACCCACAAGGGGCCCAACACTGAAGCTTTCTTT.

The chain joins TRBV21-1 to TRBJ2-2; TRBD2 reflects the table's D call only, with no check against the DNA. TRBV21-1 is noted as a pseudogene. The CDR3 is 15 residues long. Here the CDR3 reads CASSKGSGSTGELFF. CDR3 sequence (DNA): TGTGCCAGCAGCAAAGGGAGCGGGAGCACCGGGGAGCTGTTTTTT.

V and J are TRBV11-2 and TRBJ2-5; a possible D gene is TRBD1 (6 bases). Germline V gives CDR1 SGHAT, CDR2 FQNNGV. This CDR3 comprises 13 residues. Trimming took off 4 bases at V and 3 bases at J, with 9 bases between the two ends. CDR3 amino acids: CASSSWTEETQYF. CDR3 sequence (DNA): TGTGCCAGCAGCTCCTGGACAGAAGAGACCCAGTACTTC.

The chain combines TRBV7-2 with TRBJ1-2; D unresolved. The CDR3 covers 15 residues. CDR1 and CDR2 (germline): SGHTA, FQGNSA. V lost 3 bases and J lost 4, with 15 bases in between. CDR3 sequence (DNA): TGTGCCAGCAGCTTCCCCGGGTTTGGTACCTATGGCTACACCTTC. Encoded protein: CASSFPGFGTYGYTF. Using reference TRBV7-2 and TRBJ1-2 for the parts outside the CDR3, the full variable domain is GAGVSQSPSNKVTEKGKDVELRCDPISGHTALYWYRQSLGQGLEFLIYFQGNSAPDKSGLPSDRFSAERTGGSVSTLTIQRTQQEDSAVYLCASSFPGFGTYGYTFGSGTRLTVV.

The chain combines TRBV27 with TRBJ2-5, with 10 nucleotides matching TRBD1. Germline V gene sequence: CDR1 MNHEY, CDR2 SMNVEV (reference sequence). Trimming cost V 5 bases and J 5 bases; bases outside gene matches: 8. The CDR3 spans 15 residues. CDR3 coding DNA: TGTGCCAGCAGTCCGGGGGACAGGGGTTACGAGACCCAGTACTTC. Translation gives CASSPGDRGYETQYF.

A single count supports this clone. This chain links TRBV18 with TRBJ1-2; 10 nucleotides align to TRBD1. The trim removed 5 bases at V and 3 bases at J, leaving 6 bases unmatched. The CDR3 has 15 amino acids. Looked up from germline, CDR1 is KGHSH and CDR2 is LQKENI. The CDR3 loop reads CASSKGTGDDYGYTF. In nucleotides, the CDR3 is TGTGCCAGCTCAAAGGGGACAGGGGATGACTATGGCTACACCTTC.

This clone was observed once. This rearrangement joins TRBV15 to TRBJ2-6; unclear D gene. V lost 1 base and J 0 bases, leaving 7 bases between the germline ends. CDR1 and CDR2 (germline): LNHNV, YYDKDF (reference sequence). The CDR3 has 16 residues. The CDR3 loop reads CATSRGGNSGANVLTF. CDR3 nucleotide sequence: TGTGCCACCAGCAGAGGGGGTAACTCTGGGGCCAACGTCCTGACTTTC.

The rearrangement uses TRBV5-5 and TRBJ2-1; 14 nucleotides match TRBD2. V gave up 4 bases and J gave up 7 bases; unmatched junction bases: 7. The CDR3 consists of 16 residues. The germline V gene has CDR1 SGHKS and CDR2 YYEKEE (reference sequence). The CDR3 region is CASSAGLAGGLNEQFF. DNA for the CDR3: TGTGCCAGCAGCGCCGGACTAGCGGGGGGTCTTAATGAGCAGTTCTTC. Based on the CDR3 plus reference TRBV5-5 and TRBJ2-1, the full variable domain is DAGVTQSPTHLIKTRGQQVTLRCSPISGHKSVSWYQQVLGQGPQFIFQYYEKEERGRGNFPDRFSARQFPNYSSELNVNALLLGDSALYLCASSAGLAGGLNEQFFGPGTRLTVL.

The chain joins TRBV2 to TRBJ2-7, with D hard to call. The CDR3 sequence is 15 residues long. Germline lookup yields CDR1 SNHLY and CDR2 FYNNEI. Trimming left V 3 bases short and J 1 base short, with 13 bases between. The CDR3 sequence: CASSDTPGRSYEQYF. DNA of the CDR3: TGTGCCAGCAGTGATACCCCTGGACGGTCCTACGAGCAGTACTTC.

The chain carries TRBV11-2 and TRBJ2-7; TRBD1 agrees at 8 bases. Germline V gene lookup returns CDR1 SGHAT and CDR2 FQNNGV. This CDR3 region has 15 residues. The V segment lost 2 bases and the J segment 4 bases; nucleotides outside the gene matches: 7. This CDR3 reads CASSLLKDREYEQYF. The CDR3 coding sequence is TGTGCCAGCAGCTTACTGAAGGACAGGGAGTACGAGCAGTACTTC.

The gene calls are TRBV10-3 and TRBJ1-2, with D unresolved. CDR1 and CDR2 (germline): ENHRY, SYGVKD. The CDR3 runs 15 residues. V gave up 4 bases and J gave up 4 bases, with 16 bases separating them. Here the CDR3 reads CAISGVAGTSYGYTF. For the CDR3, the DNA is TGTGCCATCAGTGGAGTTGCGGGTACTAGCTATGGCTACACCTTC.

In DNA form, the CDR3 reads TGTGCCAGCAGCTCCACAGGGTTTGACACCGGGGAGCTGTTTTTT. The encoded protein is CASSSTGFDTGELFF. The V call is TRBV7-3, the J call TRBJ2-2; weak D call: TRBD1 (6 bases). Germline CDR1 reads SGHTA; CDR2 reads FQGTGA. Trimming shortened V by 4 bases and J by 3 bases, and 12 bases separated the two germline ends. CDR3 length: 15 residues.

This clone was seen a single time. The rearrangement uses TRBV9 and TRBJ2-5; a weak D match, TRBD2 (7 bases). Trimming pared 4 bases from V and 5 bases from J, leaving 15 bases between. The CDR3 has 14 residues. Germline V lookup: CDR1 SGDLS, CDR2 YYNGEE. The chain's CDR3 is CASSPGGRDETQYF. The CDR3 DNA is TGTGCCAGCAGCCCCGGGGGGCGGGATGAGACCCAGTACTTC.

The V and J genes are TRBV23-1 and TRBJ2-7; D is perhaps TRBD1 (6 bases). TRBV23-1 is an ORF, and what it does is uncertain. V was trimmed by 8 bases and J by 0 bases, leaving 14 bases between them. The CDR3 totals 14 residues. This CDR3 is CASSPGENSYEQYF. CDR3 coding DNA: TGCGCCAGCTCCCCAGGGGAAAACTCCTACGAGCAGTACTTC.

The rearrangement links TRBV19 to TRBJ2-7; 9 positions match TRBD1. Germline trimming cut 5 bases from V and 2 bases from J; bases unmatched to any gene: 4. Germline V gene data show CDR1 as LNHDA and CDR2 as SQIVND (reference sequence). The CDR3 runs 14 residues. This CDR3 reads CASSGQGKTYEQYF. Written as DNA, the CDR3 is TGTGCCAGTAGTGGACAGGGGAAGACCTACGAGCAGTACTTC.

The chain couples TRBV27 to TRBJ1-1; D unresolved. Germline V CDR1 and CDR2: MNHEY, SMNVEV (reference sequence). V was cut by 3 bases and J by 2 bases, with 7 bases left in between. The CDR3 is 13 residues long. Here the CDR3 DNA reads TGTGCCAGCAGTTTCACCGGAAACACTGAAGCTTTCTTT. Protein: CASSFTGNTEAFF.

The chain recombines TRBV7-8 with TRBJ2-3; TRBD2 agrees at 9 bases. Trimming cost V 4 bases and J 5 bases; bases outside gene matches: 10. The CDR3 spans 16 residues. CDR1 and CDR2 from the germline V gene are SGHVS and FQNEAQ. The CDR3 region has the DNA TGTGCCAGCAGCTCTCGAGCGGGAGGAGGTTTAGATACGCAGTATTTT. Translating gives CASSSRAGGGLDTQYF.

This clone came up once. The gene calls are TRBV19 and TRBJ2-7, with no clear D. The CDR3 extends over 12 amino acids. From germline, CDR1 is LNHDA and CDR2 SQIVND (reference sequence). Trimming cost V 7 bases and J 0 bases, with 7 bases left between them. In DNA form, the CDR3 reads TGTGCCAGTAAGGGTCACTCCTACGAGCAGTACTTC. Its translation: CASKGHSYEQYF.

Turning to this clone: A read error may account for a junction end that differs from germline. The genes are TRBV4-3 and TRBJ2-7, with 11 bases identical to TRBD2. Germline V gives CDR1 LGHNA, CDR2 YSLEER. This CDR3 region has 15 residues. CDR3 region: CASSPGLAEVYVQYF. In DNA, the CDR3 is TGCGCCAGCAGCCCGGGACTAGCGGAAGTCTACGTGCAGTACTTC.

The chain has TRBV19 and TRBJ1-4; no clear D gene. The germline CDR1 and CDR2 sequences are LNHDA and SQIVND (reference sequence). The CDR3 is 16 amino acids. The V end was cut by 7 bases, the J end by 5 bases, with 20 bases between. The CDR3 here is CASTISHTGGNEKLFF. The CDR3 DNA is TGTGCCAGTACCATATCACACACCGGAGGGAATGAAAAACTGTTTTTT.

The chain has TRBV30 and TRBJ1-2; possible D gene TRBD1, 5 bases. Germline-derived CDR1 and CDR2 are GTSNPN and SVGIG (reference sequence). V lost 3 bases, J lost 6 bases, and 20 bases lay in between. The CDR3 sequence is 15 residues long. DNA for the CDR3: TGTGCCTGGAGGGTCGGGACCATCCCTAGGAATGGCTACACCTTC. It codes for CAWRVGTIPRNGYTF.